This TCR beta chain was sequenced for a study of blood T cell repertoires in COVID-19 (TCRdb year 2020). Study-wide context: The collaborator samples originated in the United States, Italy and Spain and spanned the acute and convalescent phases of COVID-19. The prospective study material was composed of cDNA or gDNA derived from T cells, B-cell-depleted T cells, or PBMCs. Deeply sampled blood TCRbeta repertoires from subjects exposed to, actively infected with, or recovered from COVID-19 were included in the dataset. The repertoires were released in a freely available public database meant as a resource for research on the immune response to SARS-CoV-2. Samples were obtained from the ongoing ImmuneRACE study (first 160 participants) and from some 1,300 subjects provided by 6 global collaborators. A de-identified subject ID, COVID-19 status, age in years and sex were almost always included in the sample metadata. Where HLA class I and class II types were available, the types were taken from metadata supplied by the sample provider, not from assay-based typing. Results the study describes overall, beyond this receptor: How much clinical and demographic metadata was included differed by source and by participant, and the metadata was provided uncurated.

As concerns this clone: The antigen this receptor binds is unknown. No much larger clone exists at a distance of one base, and base qualities are not known.

The immunoSEQ Assay, a bias-controlled multiplex PCR, was used to amplify TCRbeta CDR3 regions from genomic DNA. The published analysis was carried out like this. The number of nucleated cells in each sample was estimated by amplification of reference gene primers within the assay. To quantify the absolute abundance of each unique TCRbeta CDR3 rearrangement, sequence reads were collapsed and filtered. For each sample, productive Simpson clonality was calculated by taking the square root of Simpson's diversity index across productive rearrangements. Here the immuneACCESS table is served through TCRdb, limited to in-frame sequences with V and J called. Missing clones are a known gap in these copies; in checked studies unresolved V genes cover under half, and the rest lacks a known reason. Clone size and the V and J calls come from that table; the DNA yielded D and trimming. A total of roughly 81,000 clones appear in this sample, roughly 88% of them only once. The ten largest clones represent approximately 3% of the sample.

The junction shows trimming of 5 bases on V and 4 bases on J, plus 15 bases between the germline ends. The CDR3, cysteine through phenylalanine, is 15 amino acids long. The retained sequence is limited to the CDR3, 45 bases, with the frame set at the first base. Looking up the germline V gene yields CDR1 SGHTA and CDR2 FQGNSA. At one collaborating source in Seattle, patients were enrolled during active infection and were followed longitudinally through the course of disease. Each collaborating institution followed its own protocols to collect whole blood in K2EDTA tubes. For TCRbeta analysis, collaborators shipped samples as frozen whole blood, isolated PBMCs, or DNA extracted from either of those sample types.

The chain uses TRBV7-2 and TRBJ2-1, and possibly TRBD2, on 5 matching bases. Sample: peripheral blood. The clonotype comes from a woman of 80 years or more with COVID-19, enrolled during active disease. The nucleotides are TGTGCCAGCAGCACAACCCCGGACTTTTACAATGAGCAGTTCTTC. Translated, it reads CASSTTPDFYNEQFF. The full variable domain, completed from the reference TRBV7-2 and TRBJ2-1 proteins outside the CDR3, reads GAGVSQSPSNKVTEKGKDVELRCDPISGHTALYWYRQSLGQGLEFLIYFQGNSAPDKSGLPSDRFSAERTGGSVSTLTIQRTQQEDSAVYLCASSTTPDFYNEQFFGPGTRLTVL.